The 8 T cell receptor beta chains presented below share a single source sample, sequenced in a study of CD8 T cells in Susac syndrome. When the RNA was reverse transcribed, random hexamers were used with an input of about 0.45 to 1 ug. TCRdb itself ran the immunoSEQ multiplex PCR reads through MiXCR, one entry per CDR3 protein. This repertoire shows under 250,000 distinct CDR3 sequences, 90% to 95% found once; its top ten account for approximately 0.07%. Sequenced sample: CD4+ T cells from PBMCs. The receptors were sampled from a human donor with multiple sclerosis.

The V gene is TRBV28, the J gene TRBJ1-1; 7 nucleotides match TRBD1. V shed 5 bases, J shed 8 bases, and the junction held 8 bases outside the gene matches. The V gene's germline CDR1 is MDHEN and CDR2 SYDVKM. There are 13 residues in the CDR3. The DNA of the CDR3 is TGTGCCAGCAGTCTATCGCTGGGACAGGAAGCTTTCTTT. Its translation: CASSLSLGQEAFF.

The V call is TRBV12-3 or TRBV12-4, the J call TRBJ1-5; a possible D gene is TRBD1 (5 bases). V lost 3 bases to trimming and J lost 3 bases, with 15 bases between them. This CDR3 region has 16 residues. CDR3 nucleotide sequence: TGTGCCAGCAGTTTTCGGGGGGGTCGGTTCAATCAGCCCCAGCATTTT. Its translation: CASSFRGGRFNQPQHF.

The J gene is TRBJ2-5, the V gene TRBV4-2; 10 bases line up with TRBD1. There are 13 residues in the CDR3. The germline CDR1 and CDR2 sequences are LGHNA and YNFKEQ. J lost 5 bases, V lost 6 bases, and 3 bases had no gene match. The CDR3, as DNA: TGTGCCAGCAGATCGGGACAGGGGGAGACCCAGTACTTC. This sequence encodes CASRSGQGETQYF.

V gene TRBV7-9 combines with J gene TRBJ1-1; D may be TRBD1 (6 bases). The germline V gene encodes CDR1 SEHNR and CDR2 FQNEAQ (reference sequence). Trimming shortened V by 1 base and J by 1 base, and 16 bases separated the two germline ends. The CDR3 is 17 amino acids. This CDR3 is CASSLGDKAGTNTEAFF. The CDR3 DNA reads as TGTGCCAGCAGCTTAGGGGACAAGGCAGGAACGAACACTGAAGCTTTCTTT.

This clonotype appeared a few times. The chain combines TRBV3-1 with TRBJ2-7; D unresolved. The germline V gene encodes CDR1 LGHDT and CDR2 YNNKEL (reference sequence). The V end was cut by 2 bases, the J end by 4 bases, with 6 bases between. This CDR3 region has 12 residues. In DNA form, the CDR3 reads TGTGCCAGCAGCCAACCCCCGTACGAGCAGTACTTC. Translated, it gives CASSQPPYEQYF.

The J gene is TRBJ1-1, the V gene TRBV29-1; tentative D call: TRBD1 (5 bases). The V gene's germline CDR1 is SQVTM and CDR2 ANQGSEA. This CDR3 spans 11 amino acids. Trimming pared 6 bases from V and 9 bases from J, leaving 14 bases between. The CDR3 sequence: CSVAEGVKAFF. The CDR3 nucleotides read TGCAGCGTCGCAGAAGGGGTTAAAGCTTTCTTT.

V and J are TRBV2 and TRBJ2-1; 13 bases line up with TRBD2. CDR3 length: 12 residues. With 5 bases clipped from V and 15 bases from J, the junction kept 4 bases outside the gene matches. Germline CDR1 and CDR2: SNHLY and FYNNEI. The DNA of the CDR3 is TGTGCCAGCAGTCTGGGACTAGCGGGAAGGTTCTTC. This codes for CASSLGLAGRFF.

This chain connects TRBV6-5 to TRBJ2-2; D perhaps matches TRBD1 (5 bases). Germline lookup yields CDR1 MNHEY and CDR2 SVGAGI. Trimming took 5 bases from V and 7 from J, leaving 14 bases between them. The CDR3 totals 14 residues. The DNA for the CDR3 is TGTGCCAGCAGTGCTACAGGAGTTGTCGGGGAGCTGTTTTTT. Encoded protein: CASSATGVVGELFF.